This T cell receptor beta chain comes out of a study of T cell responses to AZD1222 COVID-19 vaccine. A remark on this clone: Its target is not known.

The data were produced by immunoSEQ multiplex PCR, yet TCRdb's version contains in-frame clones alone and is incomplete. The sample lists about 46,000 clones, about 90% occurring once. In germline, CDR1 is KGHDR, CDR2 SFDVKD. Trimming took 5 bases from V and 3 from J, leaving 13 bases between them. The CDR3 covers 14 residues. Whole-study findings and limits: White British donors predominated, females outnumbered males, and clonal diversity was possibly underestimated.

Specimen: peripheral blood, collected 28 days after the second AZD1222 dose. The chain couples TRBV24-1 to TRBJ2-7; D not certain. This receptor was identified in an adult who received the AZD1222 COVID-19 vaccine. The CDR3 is CATSGGSSHYEQYF. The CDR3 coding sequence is TGTGCCACCAGTGGTGGTAGCTCACACTACGAGCAGTACTTC.